This T cell receptor (beta chain) was captured in a study of cytomegalovirus exposure and HLA in healthy donors. PCR primers comprised 60 Vbeta and 13 Jbeta primers. The assay was immunoSEQ multiplex PCR, and TCRdb's table has in-frame clones only and misses some. Of roughly 140,000 clones in the sample, over 60% were seen once. The germline CDR1 and CDR2 sequences are SGHRS and YFSETQ. The CDR3 extends over 16 amino acids. The TCR originated in a woman younger than 45 in good health and CMV-seropositive. This chain uses TRBV5-1 with TRBJ2-5; 9 bases match TRBD1. The J call could be wrong; TRBJ2-7 is a better fit for the DNA end. Sequences were obtained from PBMCs. The CDR3 is CASSPVGGTGFYEQYF. CDR3 nucleotide sequence: TGCGCCAGCAGCCCGGTCGGCGGGACAGGGTTTTACGAGCAGTACTTC.